These 28 T cell receptor beta chains were sequenced from one sample in a study of blood T cell repertoires in COVID-19. Produced via immunoSEQ multiplex PCR; TCRdb's table is partial and in-frame only. The data show about 26,000 clones, with over 85% seen just once and more than 3.5% held by the top ten. Sequenced input: peripheral blood. These receptors all come from a human donor with active COVID-19. The donor label of this sample is uncertain.

J is TRBJ2-7 and V is TRBV7-6, with a possible D match to TRBD2 (5 bases). Germline CDR1 reads SGHVS; CDR2 reads FNYEAQ. Trimming took off 1 base at V and 2 bases at J, with 15 bases between the two ends. This CDR3 is 16 amino acids long. The CDR3 DNA follows: TGTGCCAGCAGCTTAGAAGCCATGGGCGGGCCCTACGAGCAGTACTTC. Protein: CASSLEAMGGPYEQYF.

The J gene is TRBJ2-5, the V gene TRBV7-9; possible D gene TRBD2, 6 bases. CDR3 length equals 13 residues. CDR1 and CDR2 (germline): SEHNR, FQNEAQ (reference sequence). Trimming took 5 bases from V and 9 from J, leaving 16 bases between them. CDR3: CASSTGTASAQYF. CDR3 nucleotide sequence: TGTGCCAGCAGCACCGGGACTGCGTCGGCCCAGTACTTC.

The chain links TRBV4-2 to TRBJ2-5; a possible D gene is TRBD1 (5 bases). Trimming pared 4 bases from V and 0 bases from J, leaving 9 bases between. CDR3 length: 14 amino acids. Germline V gene lookup returns CDR1 LGHNA and CDR2 YNFKEQ. The CDR3 region is CASSLDSYQETQYF. CDR3 in DNA: TGTGCCAGCAGCCTCGACAGTTACCAAGAGACCCAGTACTTC.

The gene calls are TRBV27 and TRBJ2-7; 9 bases are a match to TRBD1. After removal of 4 bases from V and 4 bases from J, the junction contained 8 bases not matched to a gene. This CDR3 contains 15 residues. Germline V CDR1 and CDR2: MNHEY, SMNVEV (reference sequence). The DNA for the CDR3 is TGTGCCAGCAGTTCCCCGGACAGGGGAATGTACGAGCAGTACTTC. Its protein is CASSSPDRGMYEQYF.

This clone was seen only once. The chain recombines TRBV11-3 with TRBJ2-3, with TRBD2 identical over 13 bases. After removal of 3 bases from V and 5 bases from J, the junction contained 8 bases not matched to a gene. This CDR3 comprises 17 residues. Germline CDR1 reads SGHNT; CDR2 reads YENEEA. The DNA of the CDR3 is TGTGCCAGCAGCTTGGGACTAGCGGGACAAGGGGTAGATACGCAGTATTTT. This gives the protein CASSLGLAGQGVDTQYF.

This clone appeared once. V usage is TRBV30 and J usage is TRBJ2-2; D is unresolved. This CDR3 contains 18 residues. Between the trimmed V and J ends, which lost 0 bases and 2 bases, there was a span of 19 bases. Germline lookup yields CDR1 GTSNPN and CDR2 SVGIG (reference sequence). CDR3 nucleotides: TGTGCCTGGAGTGTATTCTTTCGGTATGAAGAAAACACCGGGGAGCTGTTTTTT. Translated, it gives CAWSVFFRYEENTGELFF.

In DNA, the CDR3 is TGTGCCAGCATATCCCCGAGAGGGTACGAGCAGTACTTC. Its translation is CASISPRGYEQYF. V is TRBV6-5 and J is TRBJ2-7, with D perhaps TRBD2 (5 bases). The CDR3 runs to 13 residues. Between the trimmed V and J ends, which lost 7 bases and 4 bases, there was a span of 14 bases. Germline V gives CDR1 MNHEY, CDR2 SVGAGI.

This clone was recorded once. V and J are TRBV2 and TRBJ2-1; TRBD2 agrees at 10 bases. Germline CDR1 and CDR2: SNHLY and FYNNEI. V gave up 6 bases and J gave up 10 bases; unmatched junction bases: 9. The CDR3 loop spans 14 amino acids. DNA of the CDR3: TGTGCCAGCAGGCCGTGGGCTAGCGGGGGAGAGCAGTTCTTC. Its protein product is CASRPWASGGEQFF. The full variable domain, its missing parts supplied by reference TRBV2 and TRBJ2-1, is EPEVTQTPSHQVTQMGQEVILRCVPISNHLYFYWYRQILGQKVEFLVSFYNNEISEKSEIFDDQFSVERPDGSNFTLKIRSTKLEDSAMYFCASRPWASGGEQFFGPGTRLTVL.

This clone showed up just once. V usage is TRBV9 and J usage is TRBJ1-4; no clear D. Germline CDR1 SGDLS, CDR2 YYNGEE. The V and J ends lost 4 bases and 3 bases respectively, with 13 bases between them. CDR3 length equals 15 residues. CDR3 nucleotide sequence: TGTGCCAGCAGCCCGACCCTGGGCGCTAATGAAAAACTGTTTTTT. This encodes CASSPTLGANEKLFF.

The chain carries TRBV4-1 and TRBJ2-1, with 11 bases that match TRBD1. The CDR3 sequence is 16 residues long. The V and J ends lost 3 bases and 3 bases, in that order; junction bases with no gene match: 4. Germline V gene lookup returns CDR1 MGHRA and CDR2 YSYEKL. In DNA, the CDR3 is TGCGCCAGCAGCCAGGAGGGACAGGGGGGCTACAATGAGCAGTTCTTC. It encodes CASSQEGQGGYNEQFF.

The rearrangement joins TRBV4-1 to TRBJ2-3; 8 bases fit TRBD2. The CDR3 length is 16 residues. V lost 1 base to trimming and J lost 4 bases; unmatched junction nucleotides: 7. The germline gives CDR1 MGHRA, CDR2 YSYEKL. The CDR3 coding sequence is TGCGCCAGCAGCCAAGTGGGCAGCGGGAGCGCAGATACGCAGTATTTT. Protein: CASSQVGSGSADTQYF.

The rearrangement uses TRBV3-1 (or the pseudogene TRBV3-2) and TRBJ1-2; TRBD1 matches at 9 bases. Per the germline V gene, CDR1 is LGHDT and CDR2 is YNNKEL (reference sequence). The junction had 9 bases not matched to a gene; V was cut back by 2 bases and J by 8 bases. The CDR3 length is 15 residues. CDR3 protein: CASSQITGGAGGYTF. The DNA for the CDR3 is TGTGCCAGCAGCCAAATAACAGGGGGCGCGGGGGGCTACACCTTC.

V gene TRBV11-3 combines with J gene TRBJ2-3, with TRBD2 matching over 11 bases. The CDR3 spans 16 residues. V was clipped by 3 bases and J by 4 bases; unmatched bases: 6. CDR1 and CDR2 from the germline V gene are SGHNT and YENEEA. This chain's CDR3 is CASSFTSGSLPDTQYF. The CDR3 region has the DNA TGTGCCAGCAGCTTCACTAGCGGGAGTCTCCCAGATACGCAGTATTTT.

The rearrangement links TRBV7-6 to TRBJ2-1, with 7 positions matching TRBD1. Germline assignment: CDR1 SGHVS and CDR2 FNYEAQ. The CDR3 runs 11 residues. Trimming cost V 6 bases and J 7 bases; bases outside gene matches: 0. CDR3 coding DNA: TGTGCCAGCAGGACAGGGAATGAGCAGTTCTTC. Encoded protein: CASRTGNEQFF. Together with reference TRBV7-6 and TRBJ2-1, the CDR3 gives the full variable domain: GAGVSQSPRYKVTKRGQDVALRCDPISGHVSLYWYRQALGQGPEFLTYFNYEAQQDKSGLPNDRFSAERPEGSISTLTIQRTEQRDSAMYRCASRTGNEQFFGPGTRLTVL.

The chain has TRBV7-2 and TRBJ1-1; 7 nucleotides match TRBD1. V lost 4 bases to trimming and J lost 11 bases; unmatched junction nucleotides: 13. From germline, CDR1 is SGHTA and CDR2 FQGNSA. The CDR3 has 14 residues. CDR3 residues: CASSSTPGQFSAFF. As DNA, the CDR3 is TGTGCCAGCAGCTCCACCCCGGGACAGTTTAGCGCTTTCTTT.

V is TRBV10-1 and J is TRBJ2-1, with 8 bases that match TRBD1. The germline V gene encodes CDR1 WNHNN and CDR2 SYGVQD (reference sequence). The CDR3 has 15 amino acids. The J segment lost 4 bases and the V segment lost 0 bases, leaving 2 bases of the junction unmatched. In DNA, the CDR3 is TGCGCCAGCAGTGAGTCGACAGGGGCATACAATGAGCAGTTCTTC. This gives the protein CASSESTGAYNEQFF.

This chain uses TRBV15 with TRBJ2-2, with a tentative D call TRBD1 (7 bases). V was pared by 6 bases and J by 0 bases, with 17 bases between. Germline CDR1 reads LNHNV; CDR2 reads YYDKDF (reference sequence). The CDR3 extends over 17 amino acids. In DNA, the CDR3 is TGTGCCACCAGAGAAAGGGGGGACAGATCGAACACCGGGGAGCTGTTTTTT. Translated: CATRERGDRSNTGELFF. Full variable domain (outside the CDR3, taken from reference TRBV15 and TRBJ2-2): DAMVIQNPRYQVTQFGKPVTLSCSQTLNHNVMYWYQQKSSQAPKLLFHYYDKDFNNEADTPDNFQSRRPNTSFCFLDIRSPGLGDTAMYLCATRERGDRSNTGELFFGEGSRLTVL.

The chain recombines TRBV4-1 with TRBJ2-6, with D hard to call. Deletions cut 1 base from V and 0 bases from J, with 13 bases between. Germline V gives CDR1 MGHRA, CDR2 YSYEKL. The CDR3 is 18 residues long. CDR3 in DNA: TGCGCCAGCAGCCAAGGAAAAGCTACCTACTCTGGGGCCAACGTCCTGACTTTC. Translating it yields CASSQGKATYSGANVLTF.

The genes are TRBV27 and TRBJ2-3, with D possibly being TRBD1 (6 bases). Germline CDR1 is MNHEY and CDR2 is SMNVEV (reference sequence). The germline V and J ends were trimmed by 6 bases and 2 bases, with 12 bases remaining between them. CDR3 length: 14 amino acids. CDR3 sequence (DNA): TGTGCCAGCAGATCTGGACAGTACACAGATACGCAGTATTTT. Translated, it gives CASRSGQYTDTQYF.

The CDR3 DNA reads TGTGCCAGCAGTTTAAAGACAGGGAAAGGCACTGAAGCTTTCTTT. It yields the protein CASSLKTGKGTEAFF. The chain links TRBV28 to TRBJ1-1; 7 bases fit TRBD1. Germline V gene data show CDR1 as MDHEN and CDR2 as SYDVKM. This CDR3 region has 15 residues. V trimming: 2 bases; J trimming: 4 bases; junction bases outside the gene matches: 7.

This chain links TRBV18 with TRBJ1-1, with 9 bases aligning to TRBD1. Germline lookup yields CDR1 KGHSH and CDR2 LQKENI. The CDR3 has 15 amino acids. With V trimmed by 1 base and J by 1 base, 1 base remained unmatched. CDR3 sequence: CASSPQTGGNTEAFF. In DNA form, the CDR3 reads TGTGCCAGCTCACCACAGACAGGGGGGAACACTGAAGCTTTCTTT.

This CDR3 is CASSSPGSRYNEQFF. The CDR3, as DNA: TGTGCCAGCAGCTCTCCTGGCTCACGATACAATGAGCAGTTCTTC. The V and J genes are TRBV7-9 and TRBJ2-1, with D uncertain. The ends were cut back, 4 bases at V and 4 bases at J, with 14 bases in the middle. This CDR3 spans 15 amino acids. Germline lookup yields CDR1 SEHNR and CDR2 FQNEAQ (reference sequence).

V and J are TRBV7-8 and TRBJ2-5; 9 bases match TRBD1. J lost 5 bases, V lost 5 bases, and 6 bases had no gene match. The CDR3 is 14 residues long. Per the germline V gene, CDR1 is SGHVS and CDR2 is FQNEAQ. This chain's CDR3 is CASSRDRVAETQYF. CDR3 nucleotides: TGTGCCAGCAGCCGGGACAGGGTAGCGGAGACCCAGTACTTC.

V gene TRBV19 combines with J gene TRBJ1-5; D gene uncertain. The V end lost 1 base, the J end lost 1 base, and 8 bases lay between the germline ends. Per germline, CDR1 LNHDA and CDR2 SQIVND (reference sequence). The CDR3 loop spans 15 amino acids. The CDR3 DNA is TGTGCCAGTAGTATAGTGTCGGGAAGCAATCAGCCCCAGCATTTT. This translates into CASSIVSGSNQPQHF.

The CDR3 spells CASSWEGTSTDTQYF. The CDR3 DNA sequence: TGTGCCAGCAGTTGGGAGGGAACTAGCACAGATACGCAGTATTTT. J is TRBJ2-3 and V is TRBV6-5; 7 positions match TRBD2. This CDR3 has 15 amino acids. The germline V gene encodes CDR1 MNHEY and CDR2 SVGAGI. V dropped 4 bases and J dropped 0; count of bases not matched to a gene: 4.

In DNA form, the CDR3 reads TGTGCCTGGGATCGACTAGCGGGGGGGATCTACAATGAGCAGTTCTTC. This gives the protein CAWDRLAGGIYNEQFF. V is TRBV30 and J is TRBJ2-1, with 14 bases lining up with TRBD2. This CDR3 spans 16 amino acids. V was clipped by 5 bases and J by 3 bases; unmatched bases: 6. The germline CDR1 and CDR2 sequences are GTSNPN and SVGIG (reference sequence).

The V and J genes are TRBV11-2 and TRBJ2-7; D possibly corresponds to TRBD2 (6 bases). The V gene's germline CDR1 is SGHAT and CDR2 FQNNGV. Trimming pared 0 bases from V and 0 bases from J, leaving 15 bases between. The CDR3 is made up of 17 amino acids. The CDR3 region is CASSLDEYGRASYEQYF. In DNA form, the CDR3 reads TGTGCCAGCAGCTTAGATGAATACGGGAGAGCCTCCTACGAGCAGTACTTC.

With respect to this clone: The same CDR3 is also encoded by other DNA sequences in this sample. V usage is TRBV5-1 and J usage is TRBJ2-7; 11 bases agree with TRBD1. V trimming: 0 bases; J trimming: 2 bases; junction bases outside the gene matches: 1. The CDR3 is made up of 15 amino acids. Germline-derived CDR1 and CDR2 are SGHRS and YFSETQ. Here the CDR3 reads CASSLAGQGAYEQYF. CDR3 DNA: TGCGCCAGCAGCTTGGCGGGACAGGGGGCCTACGAGCAGTACTTC. Filled out from reference TRBV5-1 and TRBJ2-7, the complete variable domain reads KAGVTQTPRYLIKTRGQQVTLSCSPISGHRSVSWYQQTPGQGLQFLFEYFSETQRNKGNFPGRFSGRQFSNSRSEMNVSTLELGDSALYLCASSLAGQGAYEQYFGPGTRLTVT.